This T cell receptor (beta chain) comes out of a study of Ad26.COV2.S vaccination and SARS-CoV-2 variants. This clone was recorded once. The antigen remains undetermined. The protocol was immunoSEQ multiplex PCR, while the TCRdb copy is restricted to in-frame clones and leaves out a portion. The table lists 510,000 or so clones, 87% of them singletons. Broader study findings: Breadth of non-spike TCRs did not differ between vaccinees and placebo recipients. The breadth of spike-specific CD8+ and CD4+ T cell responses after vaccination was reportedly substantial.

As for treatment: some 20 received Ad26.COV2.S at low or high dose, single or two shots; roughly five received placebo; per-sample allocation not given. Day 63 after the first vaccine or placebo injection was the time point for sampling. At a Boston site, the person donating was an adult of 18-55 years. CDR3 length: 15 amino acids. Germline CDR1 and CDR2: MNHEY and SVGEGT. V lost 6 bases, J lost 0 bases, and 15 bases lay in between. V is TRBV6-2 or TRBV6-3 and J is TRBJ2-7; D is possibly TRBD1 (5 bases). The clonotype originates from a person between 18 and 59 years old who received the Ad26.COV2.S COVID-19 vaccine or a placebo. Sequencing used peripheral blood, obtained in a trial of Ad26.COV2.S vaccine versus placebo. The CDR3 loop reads CASSSGSYYSYEQYF. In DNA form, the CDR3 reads TGTGCCAGCAGCTCAGGGTCCTACTACTCCTACGAGCAGTACTTC.